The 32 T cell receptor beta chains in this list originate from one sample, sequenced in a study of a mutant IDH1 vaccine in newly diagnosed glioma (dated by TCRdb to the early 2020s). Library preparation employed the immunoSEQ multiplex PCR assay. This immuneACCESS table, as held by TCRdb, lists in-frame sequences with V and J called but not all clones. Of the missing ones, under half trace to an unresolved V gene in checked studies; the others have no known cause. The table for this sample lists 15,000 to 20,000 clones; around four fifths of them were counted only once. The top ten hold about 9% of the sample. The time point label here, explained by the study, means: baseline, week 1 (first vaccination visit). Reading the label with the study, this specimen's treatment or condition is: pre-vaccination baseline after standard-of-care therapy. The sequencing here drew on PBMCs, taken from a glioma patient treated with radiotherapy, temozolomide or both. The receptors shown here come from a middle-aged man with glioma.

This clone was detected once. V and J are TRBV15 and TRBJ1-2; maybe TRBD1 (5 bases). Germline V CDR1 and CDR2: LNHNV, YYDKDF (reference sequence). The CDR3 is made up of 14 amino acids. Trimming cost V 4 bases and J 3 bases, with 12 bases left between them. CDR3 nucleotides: TGTGCCACCAGCACGGGGGGGATTGACTATGGCTACACCTTC. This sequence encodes CATSTGGIDYGYTF.

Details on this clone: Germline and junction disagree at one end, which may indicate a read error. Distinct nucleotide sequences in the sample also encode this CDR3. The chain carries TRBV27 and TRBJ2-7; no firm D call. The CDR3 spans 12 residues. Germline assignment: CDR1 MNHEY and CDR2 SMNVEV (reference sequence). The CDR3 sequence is CASFGETYEQYF. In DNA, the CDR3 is TGTGCCAGCTTCGGTGAAACCTACGAACAGTACTTC.

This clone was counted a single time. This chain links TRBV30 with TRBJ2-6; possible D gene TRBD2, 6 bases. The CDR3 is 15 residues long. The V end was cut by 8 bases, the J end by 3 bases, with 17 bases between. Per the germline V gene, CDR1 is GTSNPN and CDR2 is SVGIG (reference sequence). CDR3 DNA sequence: TGTGCCGTTGGAGGGCAGTTAGGTGGGGCCAACGTCCTGACTTTC. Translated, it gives CAVGGQLGGANVLTF.

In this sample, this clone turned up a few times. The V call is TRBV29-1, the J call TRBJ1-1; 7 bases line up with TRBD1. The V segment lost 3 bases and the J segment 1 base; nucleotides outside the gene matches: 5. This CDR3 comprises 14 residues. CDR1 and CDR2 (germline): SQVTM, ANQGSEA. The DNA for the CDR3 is TGCAGCGTTGACGACAGGGAATGGAACACTGAAGCTTTCTTT. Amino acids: CSVDDREWNTEAFF. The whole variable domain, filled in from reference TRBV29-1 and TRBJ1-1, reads SAVISQKPSRDICQRGTSLTIQCQVDSQVTMMFWYRQQPGQSLTLIATANQGSEATYESGFVIDKFPISRPNLTFSTLTVSNMSPEDSSIYLCSVDDREWNTEAFFGQGTRLTVV.

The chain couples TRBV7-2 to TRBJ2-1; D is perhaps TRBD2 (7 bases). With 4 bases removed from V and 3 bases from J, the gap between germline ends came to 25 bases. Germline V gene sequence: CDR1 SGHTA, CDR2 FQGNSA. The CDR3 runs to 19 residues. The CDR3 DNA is TGTGCCAGCAGCTCCCCGCCCGAGGGAGGGGGGGATAGCTACAATGAGCAGTTCTTC. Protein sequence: CASSSPPEGGGDSYNEQFF.

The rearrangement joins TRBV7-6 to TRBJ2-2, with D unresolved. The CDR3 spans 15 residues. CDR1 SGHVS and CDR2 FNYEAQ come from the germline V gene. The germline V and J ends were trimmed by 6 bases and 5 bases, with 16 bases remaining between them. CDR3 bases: TGTGCCAGCAGGCATCCCACCCCCCGTACCGGGGAGCTGTTTTTT. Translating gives CASRHPTPRTGELFF.

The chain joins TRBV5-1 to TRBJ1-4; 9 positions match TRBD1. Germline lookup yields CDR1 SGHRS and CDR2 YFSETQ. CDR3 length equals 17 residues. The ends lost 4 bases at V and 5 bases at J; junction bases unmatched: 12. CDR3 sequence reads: CASSHSAPGQGNEKLFF. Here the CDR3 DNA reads TGCGCCAGCAGCCATTCCGCCCCGGGACAGGGAAATGAAAAACTGTTTTTT. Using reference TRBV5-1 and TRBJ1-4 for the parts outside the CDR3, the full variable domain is KAGVTQTPRYLIKTRGQQVTLSCSPISGHRSVSWYQQTPGQGLQFLFEYFSETQRNKGNFPGRFSGRQFSNSRSEMNVSTLELGDSALYLCASSHSAPGQGNEKLFFGSGTQLSVL.

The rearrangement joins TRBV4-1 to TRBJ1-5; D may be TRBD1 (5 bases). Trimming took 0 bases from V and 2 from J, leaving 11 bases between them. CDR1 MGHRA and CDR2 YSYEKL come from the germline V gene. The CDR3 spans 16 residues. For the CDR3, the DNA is TGCGCCAGCAGCCAAGATGGGGGTCTGGGCAATCAGCCCCAGCATTTT. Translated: CASSQDGGLGNQPQHF.

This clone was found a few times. The CDR3 region has the DNA TGTGCCAGCAGAAGGGAGGGGGCTAGCGGTCACACCGGGGAGCTGTTTTTT. Translated: CASRREGASGHTGELFF. The chain recombines TRBV2 with TRBJ2-2; D possibly uses TRBD1 or TRBD2 (7 bases each). CDR3 length: 17 residues. In germline, CDR1 is SNHLY, CDR2 FYNNEI. V lost 6 bases and J 3 bases, leaving 20 bases between the germline ends.

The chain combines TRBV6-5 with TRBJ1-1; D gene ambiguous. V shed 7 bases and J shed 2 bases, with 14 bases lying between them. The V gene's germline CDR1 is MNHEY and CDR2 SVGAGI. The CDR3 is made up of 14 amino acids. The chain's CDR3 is CASTHRGPNTEAFF. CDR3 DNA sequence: TGTGCCAGCACCCACCGCGGGCCAAACACTGAAGCTTTCTTT.

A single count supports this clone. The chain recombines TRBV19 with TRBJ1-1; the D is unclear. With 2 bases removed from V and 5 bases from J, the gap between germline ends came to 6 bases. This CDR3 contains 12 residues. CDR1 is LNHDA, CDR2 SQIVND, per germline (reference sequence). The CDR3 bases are TGTGCCAGTAGTATATTGGGTACTGAAGCTTTCTTT. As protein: CASSILGTEAFF.

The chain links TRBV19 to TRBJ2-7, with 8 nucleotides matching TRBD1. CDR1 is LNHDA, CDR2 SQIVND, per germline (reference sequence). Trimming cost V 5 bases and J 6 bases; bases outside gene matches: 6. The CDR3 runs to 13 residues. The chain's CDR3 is CASSQDRAAEQYF. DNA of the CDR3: TGTGCCAGTAGTCAGGACAGGGCGGCCGAGCAGTACTTC.

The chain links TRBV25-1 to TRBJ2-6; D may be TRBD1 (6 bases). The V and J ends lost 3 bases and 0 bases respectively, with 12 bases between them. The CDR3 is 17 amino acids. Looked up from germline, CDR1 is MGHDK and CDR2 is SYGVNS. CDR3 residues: CASSDLQGRSGANVLTF. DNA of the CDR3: TGTGCCAGCAGTGACTTACAGGGCCGCTCTGGGGCCAACGTCCTGACTTTC.

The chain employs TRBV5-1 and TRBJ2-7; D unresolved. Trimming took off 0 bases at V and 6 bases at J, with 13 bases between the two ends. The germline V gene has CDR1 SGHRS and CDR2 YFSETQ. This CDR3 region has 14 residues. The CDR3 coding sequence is TGCGCCAGCAGCTTGGACAGTCCGGTGAGCGAGCAGTACTTC. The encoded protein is CASSLDSPVSEQYF.

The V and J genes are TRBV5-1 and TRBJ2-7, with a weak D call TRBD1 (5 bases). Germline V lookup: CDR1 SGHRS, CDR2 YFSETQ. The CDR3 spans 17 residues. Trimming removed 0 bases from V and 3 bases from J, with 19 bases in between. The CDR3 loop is CASSLGPSRVKGYEQYF. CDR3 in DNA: TGCGCCAGCAGCTTGGGCCCAAGCAGGGTAAAGGGCTACGAGCAGTACTTC.

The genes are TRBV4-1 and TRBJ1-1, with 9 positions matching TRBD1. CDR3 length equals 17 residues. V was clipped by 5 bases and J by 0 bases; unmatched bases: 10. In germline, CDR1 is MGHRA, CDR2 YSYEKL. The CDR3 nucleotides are TGCGCCAGCAGCTATACGGGACAGGGATTCATGAACACTGAAGCTTTCTTT. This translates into CASSYTGQGFMNTEAFF.

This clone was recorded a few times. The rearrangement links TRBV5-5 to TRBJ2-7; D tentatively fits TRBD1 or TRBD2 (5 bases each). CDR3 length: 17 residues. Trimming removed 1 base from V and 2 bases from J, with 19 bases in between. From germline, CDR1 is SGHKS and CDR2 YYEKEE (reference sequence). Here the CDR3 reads CASSLREQGTKTYEQYF. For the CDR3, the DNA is TGTGCCAGCAGCTTGAGGGAGCAGGGCACAAAAACCTACGAGCAGTACTTC.

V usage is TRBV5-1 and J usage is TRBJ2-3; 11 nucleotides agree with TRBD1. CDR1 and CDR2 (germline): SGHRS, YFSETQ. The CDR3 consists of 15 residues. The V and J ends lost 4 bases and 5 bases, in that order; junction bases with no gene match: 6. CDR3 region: CASSPGQGAVDTQYF. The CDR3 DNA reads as TGCGCCAGCAGCCCAGGACAGGGGGCCGTAGATACGCAGTATTTT.

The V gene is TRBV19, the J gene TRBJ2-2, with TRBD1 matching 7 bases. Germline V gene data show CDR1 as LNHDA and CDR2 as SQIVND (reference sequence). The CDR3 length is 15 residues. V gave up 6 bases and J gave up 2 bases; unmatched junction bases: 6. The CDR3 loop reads CASRVGTANTGELFF. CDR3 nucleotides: TGTGCCAGTAGAGTAGGGACAGCAAACACCGGGGAGCTGTTTTTT.

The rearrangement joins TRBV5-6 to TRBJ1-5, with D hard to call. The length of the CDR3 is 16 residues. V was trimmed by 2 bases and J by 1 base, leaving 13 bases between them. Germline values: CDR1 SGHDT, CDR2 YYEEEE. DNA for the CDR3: TGTGCCAGCAGCTTTGGGGATTGGAGGAGCAATCAGCCCCAGCATTTT. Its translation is CASSFGDWRSNQPQHF.

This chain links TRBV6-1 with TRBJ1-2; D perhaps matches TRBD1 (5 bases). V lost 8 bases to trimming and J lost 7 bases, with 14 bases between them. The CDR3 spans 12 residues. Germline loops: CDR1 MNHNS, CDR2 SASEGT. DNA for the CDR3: TGTGCCAGCCTTGCCCGGGGGGGTGGCTACACCTTC. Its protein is CASLARGGGYTF.

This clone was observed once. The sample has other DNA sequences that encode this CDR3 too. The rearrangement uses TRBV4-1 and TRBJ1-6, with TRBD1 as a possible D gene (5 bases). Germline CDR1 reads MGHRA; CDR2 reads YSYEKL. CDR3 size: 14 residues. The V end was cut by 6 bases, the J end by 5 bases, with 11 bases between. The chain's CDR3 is CASSQPGNNSPLHF. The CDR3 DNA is TGCGCCAGCAGTCAACCAGGGAATAATTCACCCCTCCACTTT.

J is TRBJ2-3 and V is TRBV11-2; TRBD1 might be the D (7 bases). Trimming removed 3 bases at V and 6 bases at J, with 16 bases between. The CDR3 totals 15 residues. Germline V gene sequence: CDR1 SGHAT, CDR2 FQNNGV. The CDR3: CASSFEAQGGDTQYF. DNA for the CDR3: TGTGCCAGCAGCTTTGAGGCTCAGGGGGGTGATACGCAGTATTTT.

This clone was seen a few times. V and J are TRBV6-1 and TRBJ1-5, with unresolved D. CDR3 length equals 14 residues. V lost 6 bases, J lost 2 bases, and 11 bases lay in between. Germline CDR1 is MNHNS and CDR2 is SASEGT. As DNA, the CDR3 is TGTGCCAGCAGCACGAGAGAGGGCAATCAGCCCCAGCATTTT. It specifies CASSTREGNQPQHF.

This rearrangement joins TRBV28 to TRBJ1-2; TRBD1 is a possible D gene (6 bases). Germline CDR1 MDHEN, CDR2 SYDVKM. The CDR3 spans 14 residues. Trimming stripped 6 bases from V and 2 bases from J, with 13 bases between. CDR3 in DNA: TGTGCCAGCAGGTCTACAGGGTCCAACTATGGCTACACCTTC. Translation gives CASRSTGSNYGYTF.

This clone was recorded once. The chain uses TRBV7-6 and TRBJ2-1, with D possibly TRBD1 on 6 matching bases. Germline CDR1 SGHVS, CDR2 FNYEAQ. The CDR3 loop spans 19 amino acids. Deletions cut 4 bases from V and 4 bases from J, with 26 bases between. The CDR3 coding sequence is TGTGCCAGCAGCTCCCACGGGACATATGTGGGAGCGGCGTACAATGAGCAGTTCTTC. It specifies CASSSHGTYVGAAYNEQFF.

CDR3 bases: TGTGCCAGCAGCCACCCAGCGGGAGAGCCTACCAACGGGCAGTTCTTC. Its protein product is CASSHPAGEPTNGQFF. The chain joins TRBV14 to TRBJ2-1; TRBD2 matches 8 bases. The CDR3 length is 16 residues. Losses at the gene ends were 3 bases for V and 12 bases for J; bases not matched to a gene: 16. CDR1 and CDR2 from the germline V gene are SGHDN and FVKESK.

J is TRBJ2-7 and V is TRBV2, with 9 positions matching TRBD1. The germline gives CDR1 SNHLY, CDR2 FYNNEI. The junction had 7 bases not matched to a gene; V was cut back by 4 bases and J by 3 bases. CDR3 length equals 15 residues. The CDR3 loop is CASSGRTGVVYEQYF. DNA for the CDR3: TGTGCCAGCAGTGGTCGGACAGGGGTCGTCTACGAGCAGTACTTC.

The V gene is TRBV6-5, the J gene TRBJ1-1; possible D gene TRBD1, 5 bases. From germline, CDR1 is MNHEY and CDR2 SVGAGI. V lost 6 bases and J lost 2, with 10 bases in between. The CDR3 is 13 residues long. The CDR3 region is CASRLGGNTEAFF. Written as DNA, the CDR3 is TGTGCCAGCAGGCTCGGGGGAAACACTGAAGCTTTCTTT.

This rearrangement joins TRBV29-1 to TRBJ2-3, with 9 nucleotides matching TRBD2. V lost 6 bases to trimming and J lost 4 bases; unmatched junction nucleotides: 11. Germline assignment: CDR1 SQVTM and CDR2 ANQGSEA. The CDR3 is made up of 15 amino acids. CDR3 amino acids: CSVERTSDFPDTQYF. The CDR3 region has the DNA TGCAGCGTAGAAAGGACTAGCGACTTCCCAGATACGCAGTATTTT.

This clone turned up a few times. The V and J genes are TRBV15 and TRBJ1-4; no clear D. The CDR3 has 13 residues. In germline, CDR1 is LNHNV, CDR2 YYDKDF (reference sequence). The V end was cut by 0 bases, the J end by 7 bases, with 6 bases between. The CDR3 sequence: CATSRDRGEKLFF. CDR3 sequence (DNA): TGTGCCACCAGCAGAGATCGTGGTGAAAAACTGTTTTTT.

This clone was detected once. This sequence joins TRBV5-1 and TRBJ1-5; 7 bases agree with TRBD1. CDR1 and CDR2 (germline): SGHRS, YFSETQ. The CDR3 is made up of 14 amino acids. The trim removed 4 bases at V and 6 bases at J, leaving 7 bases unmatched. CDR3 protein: CASSPTGDPQPQHF. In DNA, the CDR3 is TGCGCCAGCAGCCCAACAGGGGATCCTCAGCCCCAGCATTTT.